A selection of T cell receptor beta chains follows, all from one sample in a study of shared clonotypes between healthy human individuals. Clones were sequenced by immunoSEQ multiplex PCR, and TCRdb holds only the in-frame ones, with some missing. Found here are over a million clones, roughly 97% of them singletons; the top ten hold roughly 1.2%. The sample consisted of naive CD4+ T cells sorted from blood. Every receptor here comes from a man younger than 45 in good health. Both conserved end residues are trimmed from each CDR3. Each record gives: V gene, clone size, J gene, CDR3 protein. Not every row has a clone size; where given, it reads once, few, many or a size class.

>TRBV5-1|NA|TRBJ2-1
ASSHGADNEQF
>TRBV7-6|NA|TRBJ2-3
ASSPTFGGLAADTQY
>TRBV19|NA|TRBJ1-1
ASTIRDRGPEAF
>TRBV10-1|NA|TRBJ1-1
ASSESTGSTEAF
>TRBV19|NA|TRBJ1-5
ASSIFRQGAGQPQH
>TRBV7-2|NA|TRBJ2-7
ASSLEVSSYEQY
>TRBV11-3|NA|TRBJ2-2
ASGQGRNTGELF
>TRBV19|NA|TRBJ2-1
ASTTTGSHEQF
>TRBV10-3|NA|TRBJ2-1
AISEMIAGLNEQF
>TRBV29-1|NA|TRBJ2-7
SVARRAAQSFYEQY
>TRBV9|NA|TRBJ2-3
ASSSTPGTSASTDTQY
>TRBV5-1|once|TRBJ1-1
ASSFWEGTEAF
>TRBV20-1|once|TRBJ1-2
SVSQGYGYT
>TRBV10-1|NA|TRBJ2-1
ASSPRGYEQF
>TRBV27|NA|TRBJ2-5
ASSLRGWEAQETQY
>TRBV19|NA|TRBJ2-3
ASNQAGAADTQY
>TRBV2|NA|TRBJ2-7
ASRDFSGIYEQY
>TRBV18|NA|TRBJ2-6
ASSRRTSESSGANVLT
>TRBV7-7|NA|TRBJ2-1
ASSLEVTFLYNEQF
>TRBV5-1|NA|TRBJ2-1
ASSLVPGGAGSSYNEQF
>TRBV11-3|once|TRBJ2-3
ASSPRGGRDTDTQY
>TRBV7-9|NA|NA
ASSPLRTDSSYEQY
>TRBV7-9|NA|TRBJ2-1
ASSLNGAGWEF
>TRBV28|NA|TRBJ2-7
ASSPKVTRSISVYEQY
>TRBV6-5|NA|TRBJ1-1
ASSYQLGTEAF
>TRBV10-3|NA|TRBJ2-3
AIRGGERLYTDTQY
>TRBV12-1|few|TRBJ2-7
ASTLGAGPTYEQY
>TRBV6-5|once|TRBJ2-5
ATLSRAGQETQY
>TRBV25-1|NA|TRBJ2-7
ASTRTGYEQY
>TRBV29-1|NA|TRBJ2-1
SVRGLAGPMDEQF
>TRBV7-2|NA|TRBJ2-1
ASTLFSGRGNEQF
>TRBV28|NA|TRBJ1-2
ASSLSDRVFFGYT
>TRBV7-8|NA|TRBJ2-5
ASSLSNGRETQY
>TRBV9|NA|TRBJ2-1
ASSVTSGDYNEQF
>TRBV5-4|NA|TRBJ2-1
ASSHGASGRMNEQF
>TRBV6-4|NA|TRBJ2-7
ASRDNRVSWYPYEQY